The entry below gives a single T cell receptor (beta chain) sequence along with its context. The sample holds many counts of this clonotype. Its antigen remains undetermined. Base qualities are not at hand, and no much larger clone is one base apart. The sample comes from a study of breast tumors, draining lymph nodes, adjacent tissues (dated by TCRdb to 2016 to 2017). For context, the study as a whole: TCR beta repertoires were compared across tumor, adjacent nontumor tissue and axillary lymph nodes obtained from breast cancer patients. The study aimed to assess the relationships and possible T-cell exchange between tumor, surrounding tissue and draining lymph node repertoires in human breast cancer. The full study reports these points: The data were judged consistent with most tumor T cells deriving from the lymph node and then expanding within tumor tissue. Tumor and nontumor tissue repertoires were significantly more similar in luminal-like than in basal-like breast cancer. Rather than being directly demonstrated, the conclusion that tumor T cells originate in lymph nodes was presented as consistent with a hypothesis. Tumor T-cell repertoires showed less diversity than lymph node repertoires and more diversity than nontumor tissue repertoires, and tumor T-cell repertoires showed preferential V and J gene usage.

The instrument was an Illumina HiSeq 2000. Multiplex PCR amplification was used to generate the TCR beta chain libraries. High-throughput sequencing was used to analyze the amplified TCR beta chain products. TCRdb's own reprocessing of the public reads used fastp at Q25 and MiXCR and kept productive beta chains. Each entry merges the rows of one CDR3 protein and shows their most common DNA and genes. The sample yields some 97,000 distinct CDR3 sequences; about 20% were counted once. The ten largest clones add up to around 1.2% of the sample. Trimming at the junction amounts to 6 bases on V and 7 bases on J, and the germline ends lie 16 bases apart. CDR1 is given as MNHEY and CDR2 as SMNVEV, both from the germline V gene (reference sequence). Taken from cysteine to phenylalanine, the CDR3 has 13 residues. Of all the DNA, just the CDR3 is kept, 39 bases in frame from base 1. The axillary draining lymph nodes of breast cancer patients were the source of the lymph node samples.

This receptor was obtained from a female donor with breast cancer. Some clones in this sample may be carry-over from other donors' samples. Here the chain combines TRBV27 and TRBJ2-7, with the D gene tentatively TRBD1 or TRBD2, based on 5 matching bases in each. The sequencing sample was made of axillary lymph node tissue. The nucleotide sequence is TGTGCCAGCAGGGGGGATTTAGATTTGGAGCAGTACTTC. Its translation is CASRGDLDLEQYF.